The 30 T cell receptor beta chains below come from one sample, sequenced in a study of blood T cell repertoires in COVID-19. Produced via immunoSEQ multiplex PCR; TCRdb's table is partial and in-frame only. The sample yields 150,000 to 200,000 clones, almost 80% seen once. Sequencing used peripheral blood. These receptors came from a man aged 55 to 70 with active or convalescent COVID-19.

The chain joins TRBV24-1 to TRBJ2-5; 9 bases map to TRBD1. This CDR3 has 16 residues. Germline V lookup: CDR1 KGHDR, CDR2 SFDVKD. V was pared by 4 bases and J by 3 bases, with 8 bases of the junction left unmatched. The CDR3 reads CATSEPGQGSEETQYF. As DNA, the CDR3 is TGTGCCACCAGTGAACCGGGACAGGGCTCCGAAGAGACCCAGTACTTC.

V usage is TRBV10-3 and J usage is TRBJ1-4, with 8 bases aligning to TRBD1. CDR3 length equals 14 residues. The junction had 7 bases not matched to a gene; V was cut back by 6 bases and J by 7 bases. Per the germline V gene, CDR1 is ENHRY and CDR2 is SYGVKD. In nucleotides, the CDR3 is TGTGCCATCAGGACGACAGGGGCCAGTGAAAAACTGTTTTTT. Residues: CAIRTTGASEKLFF.

This CDR3 is CASSFSAGADGYTF. As DNA, the CDR3 is TGTGCCAGCAGCTTTTCTGCGGGGGCTGATGGCTACACCTTC. V usage is TRBV7-9 and J usage is TRBJ1-2; maybe TRBD1 (6 bases). CDR3 size: 14 residues. Trimming removed 3 bases at V and 6 bases at J, with 14 bases between. Germline V lookup: CDR1 SEHNR, CDR2 FQNEAQ (reference sequence).

The chain uses TRBV7-7 and TRBJ2-1; perhaps TRBD1 as D (5 bases). The V end was cut by 5 bases, the J end by 7 bases, with 18 bases between. CDR1 and CDR2 (germline): SSHAT, FNYEAQ (reference sequence). This CDR3 spans 15 amino acids. CDR3 DNA sequence: TGTGCCAGCAGCCGAAGGCCAGGGCTAGGTAATGAGCAGTTCTTC. It is translated as CASSRRPGLGNEQFF.

This clone appeared a few times. V and J are TRBV9 and TRBJ1-5; TRBD1 might be the D (6 bases). Trimming removed 0 bases at V and 6 bases at J, with 10 bases between. Germline V gives CDR1 SGDLS, CDR2 YYNGEE. The CDR3 runs 14 residues. The CDR3 is CASSVGGQLQPQHF. The CDR3 coding sequence is TGTGCCAGCAGCGTAGGAGGACAGCTTCAGCCCCAGCATTTT. The complete variable domain, with remaining parts taken from reference TRBV9 and TRBJ1-5, reads DSGVTQTPKHLITATGQRVTLRCSPRSGDLSVYWYQQSLDQGLQFLIQYYNGEERAKGNILERFSAQQFPDLHSELNLSSLELGDSALYFCASSVGGQLQPQHFGDGTRLSIL.

V gene TRBV7-2 combines with J gene TRBJ2-7; possibly TRBD1 for D (5 bases). The germline gives CDR1 SGHTA, CDR2 FQGNSA. CDR3 length equals 16 residues. V lost 1 base and J 1 base, leaving 14 bases between the germline ends. The CDR3 DNA follows: TGTGCCAGCAGCTTAGAGGGGCTAGTAATATCCTACGAGCAGTACTTC. It specifies CASSLEGLVISYEQYF.

The chain is built from TRBV21-1 and TRBJ1-4; the table's D call, TRBD1, has no DNA check behind it. TRBV21-1 is tagged as a pseudogene. The CDR3 covers 13 residues. The CDR3 DNA reads TGTGCCAGCAGCCGACAGTGGAATGAAAAACTGTTTTTT. This translates into CASSRQWNEKLFF.

The chain carries TRBV6-6 and TRBJ2-1, with 7 nucleotides matching TRBD2. The CDR3 runs 14 residues. Per germline, CDR1 MNHNY and CDR2 SVGAGI (reference sequence). With 6 bases clipped from V and 7 bases from J, the junction kept 9 bases outside the gene matches. The CDR3 DNA reads as TGTGCCAGCAGGCTCGGGAGGTTGGGGAATGAGCAGTTCTTC. Its translation: CASRLGRLGNEQFF.

Here the CDR3 reads CASSYRGYEQYF. The CDR3 coding sequence is TGTGCCAGCAGCTACCGGGGATACGAGCAGTACTTC. This chain joins TRBV11-1 and TRBJ2-7; a weak D match, TRBD2 (5 bases). Germline CDR1 reads SGHAT; CDR2 reads FQDESV (reference sequence). The CDR3 is made up of 12 amino acids. Between the trimmed V and J ends, which lost 4 bases and 4 bases, there was a span of 8 bases. Full variable domain (rest looked up from reference TRBV11-1 and TRBJ2-7): EAEVAQSPRYKITEKSQAVAFWCDPISGHATLYWYRQILGQGPELLVQFQDESVVDDSQLPKDRFSAERLKGVDSTLKIQPAELGDSAMYLCASSYRGYEQYFGPGTRLTVT.

The chain carries TRBV11-3 and TRBJ2-1, with a possible D match to TRBD1 (6 bases). The CDR3 spans 14 residues. Trimming took 1 base from V and 2 from J, leaving 6 bases between them. Germline CDR1 and CDR2: SGHNT and YENEEA. CDR3 coding DNA: TGTGCCAGCAGCTTAGGGACAGCCTACAATGAGCAGTTCTTC. Amino acids: CASSLGTAYNEQFF. The full variable domain, in which reference TRBV11-3 and TRBJ2-1 provide the parts outside the CDR3, is EAGVVQSPRYKIIEKKQPVAFWCNPISGHNTLYWYLQNLGQGPELLIRYENEEAVDDSQLPKDRFSAERLKGVDSTLKIQPAELGDSAVYLCASSLGTAYNEQFFGPGTRLTVL.

The chain recombines TRBV7-8 with TRBJ1-3, with 7 nucleotides matching TRBD1. Germline V gene data show CDR1 as SGHVS and CDR2 as FQNEAQ. This CDR3 is built from 17 residues. J was trimmed by 3 bases and V by 2 bases; bases with no gene match: 10. CDR3 nucleotides: TGTGCCAGCAGCTTATTCGGCACAGGGGAAGATGGAAACACCATATATTTT. Amino acids: CASSLFGTGEDGNTIYF.

This rearrangement joins TRBV5-5 to TRBJ2-7; TRBD2 might be the D (6 bases). The V end lost 7 bases, the J end lost 7 bases, and 12 bases lay between the germline ends. The length of the CDR3 is 11 residues. CDR1 SGHKS and CDR2 YYEKEE come from the germline V gene (reference sequence). The CDR3, as DNA: TGTGCCAGCGGGGGACTGGGGGAGCAGTACTTC. Translating gives CASGGLGEQYF.

The V and J genes are TRBV28 and TRBJ2-1; D may be TRBD1 (7 bases). Trimming removed 8 bases at V and 9 bases at J, with 23 bases between. The CDR3 consists of 15 residues. In germline, CDR1 is MDHEN, CDR2 SYDVKM. The CDR3 is CASDGLWRGQGEQFF. The CDR3 nucleotides read TGTGCCAGCGACGGGCTCTGGAGGGGGCAAGGTGAGCAGTTCTTC.

This clone was observed once. This chain uses TRBV7-9 with TRBJ2-5; D is ambiguous. Germline V gives CDR1 SEHNR, CDR2 FQNEAQ (reference sequence). Trimming removed 4 bases at V and 2 bases at J, with 11 bases between. The CDR3 runs to 14 residues. CDR3 bases: TGTGCCAGCAGCTCCTATCCCATACAAGAGACCCAGTACTTC. Protein product: CASSSYPIQETQYF. Supplemented by reference TRBV7-9 and TRBJ2-5, the full variable domain reads DTGVSQNPRHKITKRGQNVTFRCDPISEHNRLYWYRQTLGQGPEFLTYFQNEAQLEKSRLLSDRFSAERPKGSFSTLEIQRTEQGDSAMYLCASSSYPIQETQYFGPGTRLLVL.

The chain combines TRBV5-1 with TRBJ2-7; TRBD2 aligns across 8 bases. This CDR3 comprises 15 residues. Trimming removed 2 bases from V and 2 bases from J; junction bases left unmatched: 6. Germline CDR1 SGHRS, CDR2 YFSETQ. CDR3 in amino acids: CASSFTSGRTYEQYF. In nucleotides, the CDR3 is TGCGCCAGCAGCTTCACCAGCGGGAGAACCTACGAGCAGTACTTC.

This clone has only one observation. V usage is TRBV6-5 and J usage is TRBJ2-7, with 7 bases that match TRBD2. This CDR3 comprises 13 residues. Germline-derived CDR1 and CDR2 are MNHEY and SVGAGI. The junction had 6 bases not matched to a gene; V was cut back by 6 bases and J by 4 bases. The CDR3 protein is CASRRGRSYEQYF. In DNA, the CDR3 is TGTGCCAGCAGGCGGGGGAGGTCGTACGAGCAGTACTTC.

The V gene is TRBV5-1, the J gene TRBJ2-1, with D tentatively TRBD1 (5 bases). CDR3 length: 11 residues. Germline CDR1 is SGHRS and CDR2 is YFSETQ. The germline V and J ends were trimmed by 5 bases and 9 bases, with 9 bases remaining between them. This chain's CDR3 is CASRLQGEQFF. The CDR3 bases are TGCGCCAGCAGGCTTCAGGGTGAGCAGTTCTTC.

The rearrangement links TRBV10-2 to TRBJ2-1; possible D gene TRBD2, 5 bases. Per germline, CDR1 WSHSY and CDR2 SAAADI. With 4 bases removed from V and 0 bases from J, the gap between germline ends came to 10 bases. The CDR3 runs 15 residues. CDR3 region: CASSVPRVSYNEQFF. CDR3 in DNA: TGCGCCAGCAGTGTACCGCGGGTCTCCTACAATGAGCAGTTCTTC.

Only one count was recorded for this clone. The chain employs TRBV14 and TRBJ2-7, with TRBD1 identical over 8 bases. The trim removed 4 bases at V and 5 bases at J, leaving 13 bases unmatched. Germline V lookup: CDR1 SGHDN, CDR2 FVKESK. CDR3 length: 16 amino acids. The CDR3 bases are TGTGCCAGCAGCCGAATAATGCAGGGGGCGCTCAACGAGCAGTACTTC. The encoded protein is CASSRIMQGALNEQYF.

This rearrangement joins TRBV12-3 or TRBV12-4 to TRBJ2-7; maybe TRBD1 (6 bases). The CDR3 spans 13 residues. V was cut by 5 bases and J by 8 bases, with 16 bases left in between. Here the CDR3 reads CASSPERQAKQYF. CDR3 sequence (DNA): TGTGCCAGCAGTCCAGAGCGACAGGCTAAGCAGTACTTC.

The genes are TRBV10-2 and TRBJ2-1, with 9 bases fitting TRBD1. The CDR3 has 15 amino acids. Germline V gives CDR1 WSHSY, CDR2 SAAADI. The V and J ends lost 3 bases and 4 bases, in that order; junction bases with no gene match: 4. The CDR3 nucleotides are TGCGCCAGCAGTGATTTGACAGGGGGTTACAATGAGCAGTTCTTC. Its protein product is CASSDLTGGYNEQFF.

This chain links TRBV7-9 with TRBJ1-2; D unclear. CDR3 size: 14 residues. The V end lost 7 bases, the J end lost 2 bases, and 14 bases lay between the germline ends. Germline V gene lookup returns CDR1 SEHNR and CDR2 FQNEAQ (reference sequence). The CDR3 coding sequence is TGTGCCAGCACCTTTAGCGGGCAAAACTATGGCTACACCTTC. Its translation is CASTFSGQNYGYTF.

Only a few counts were recorded for this clone. The rearrangement joins TRBV11-2 to TRBJ2-1; 7 bases fit TRBD2. V lost 4 bases, J lost 0 bases, and 6 bases stayed unmatched. Germline lookup yields CDR1 SGHAT and CDR2 FQNNGV. The CDR3 is 16 amino acids. CDR3 residues: CASSSLAPISYNEQFF. The CDR3 DNA reads TGTGCCAGCAGCTCACTAGCGCCGATCTCCTACAATGAGCAGTTCTTC.

This chain's CDR3 is CSVGAGLAPYEQYF. DNA of the CDR3: TGCAGCGTTGGGGCCGGACTAGCGCCTTACGAGCAGTACTTC. The V gene is TRBV29-1, the J gene TRBJ2-7, with 9 bases fitting TRBD2. The junction had 8 bases not matched to a gene; V was cut back by 4 bases and J by 4 bases. CDR1 and CDR2 from the germline V gene are SQVTM and ANQGSEA. The CDR3 sequence is 14 residues long.

V is TRBV5-4 and J is TRBJ2-1; perhaps TRBD2 as D (6 bases). The germline CDR1 and CDR2 sequences are SGHNT and YYREEE (reference sequence). Trimming took 5 bases from V and 0 from J, leaving 12 bases between them. CDR3 size: 15 residues. The DNA of the CDR3 is TGTGCCAGCAGTCTACAAGCGGGCTCCTACAATGAGCAGTTCTTC. As protein: CASSLQAGSYNEQFF.

This clone has just one count. The V and J genes are TRBV7-2 and TRBJ2-7; 10 bases match TRBD2. The CDR3 spans 16 residues. Germline V gene data show CDR1 as SGHTA and CDR2 as FQGNSA. The J segment lost 2 bases and the V segment lost 4 bases, leaving 8 bases of the junction unmatched. The CDR3 is CASSSAGTSATYEQYF. As DNA, the CDR3 is TGTGCCAGCAGCTCTGCCGGGACTAGCGCTACCTACGAGCAGTACTTC.

The chain uses TRBV18 and TRBJ2-7; TRBD1 matches 10 bases. V lost 4 bases and J lost 2; bases outside the gene matches: 2. CDR1 is KGHSH and CDR2 is LQKENI in the germline V gene. CDR3 length: 14 residues. CDR3 sequence reads: CASSRGTGAYEQYF. Written as DNA, the CDR3 is TGTGCCAGCTCACGGGGGACAGGGGCCTACGAGCAGTACTTC.

The J gene is TRBJ1-6, the V gene TRBV6-6; maybe TRBD1 (5 bases). V gave up 6 bases and J gave up 9 bases, with 21 bases separating them. The CDR3 totals 16 residues. CDR1 and CDR2 from the germline V gene are MNHNY and SVGAGI (reference sequence). This CDR3 reads CASSQIPTGSGSPLHF. The CDR3 DNA reads as TGTGCCAGCAGCCAGATCCCCACAGGATCGGGTTCACCCCTCCACTTT.

V usage is TRBV21-1 and J usage is TRBJ1-6. TRBV21-1 is deemed a pseudogene. The CDR3 sequence is 17 residues long. In nucleotides, the CDR3 is TGTGCCAGCAGCAAAGGAGACCGGAGCTCCTATAATTCACCCCTCCACTTT. This gives the protein CASSKGDRSSYNSPLHF.

The V and J genes are TRBV7-3 and TRBJ2-7, with D maybe TRBD1 (6 bases). CDR1 SGHTA and CDR2 FQGTGA come from the germline V gene. CDR3 length: 13 residues. V was clipped by 3 bases and J by 3 bases, with 9 bases between them. This CDR3 reads CASSFIQGYEQYF. DNA of the CDR3: TGTGCCAGCAGCTTTATACAGGGCTACGAGCAGTACTTC.